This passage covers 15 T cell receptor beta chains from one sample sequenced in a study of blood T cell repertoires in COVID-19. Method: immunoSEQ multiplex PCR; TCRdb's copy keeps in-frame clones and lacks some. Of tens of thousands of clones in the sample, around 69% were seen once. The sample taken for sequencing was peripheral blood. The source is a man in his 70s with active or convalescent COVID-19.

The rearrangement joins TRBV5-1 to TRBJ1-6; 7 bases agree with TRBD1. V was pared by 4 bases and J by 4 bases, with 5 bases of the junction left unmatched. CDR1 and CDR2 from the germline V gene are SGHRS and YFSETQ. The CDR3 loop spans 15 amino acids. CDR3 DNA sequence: TGCGCCAGCAGCCAAGGGACAGTGTATAATTCACCCCTCCACTTT. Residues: CASSQGTVYNSPLHF.

CDR3 in amino acids: CASGGDYEQYF. The CDR3 coding sequence is TGTGCCAGCGGGGGGGACTACGAGCAGTACTTC. V is TRBV2 and J is TRBJ2-7, with 7 bases aligning to TRBD2. Unmatched junction bases numbered 1, after V lost 8 bases and J lost 3 bases. CDR1 is SNHLY, CDR2 FYNNEI, per germline. The CDR3 has 11 residues. Looking up the rest from reference TRBV2 and TRBJ2-7 gives the full variable domain: EPEVTQTPSHQVTQMGQEVILRCVPISNHLYFYWYRQILGQKVEFLVSFYNNEISEKSEIFDDQFSVERPDGSNFTLKIRSTKLEDSAMYFCASGGDYEQYFGPGTRLTVT.

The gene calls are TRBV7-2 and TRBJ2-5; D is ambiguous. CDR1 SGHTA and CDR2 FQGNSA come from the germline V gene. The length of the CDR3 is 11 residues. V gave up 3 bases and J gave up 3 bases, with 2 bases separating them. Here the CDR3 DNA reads TGTGCCAGCAGCTTTAAAGAGACCCAGTACTTC. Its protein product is CASSFKETQYF. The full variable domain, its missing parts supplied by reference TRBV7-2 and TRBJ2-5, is GAGVSQSPSNKVTEKGKDVELRCDPISGHTALYWYRQSLGQGLEFLIYFQGNSAPDKSGLPSDRFSAERTGGSVSTLTIQRTQQEDSAVYLCASSFKETQYFGPGTRLLVL.

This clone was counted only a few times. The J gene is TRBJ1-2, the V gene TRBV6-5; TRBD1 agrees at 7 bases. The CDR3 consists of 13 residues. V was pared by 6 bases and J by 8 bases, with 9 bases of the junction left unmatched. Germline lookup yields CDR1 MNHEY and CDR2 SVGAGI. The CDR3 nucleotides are TGTGCCAGCAGCCCGGACAGGCTGGGAGGCTACACCTTC. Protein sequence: CASSPDRLGGYTF.

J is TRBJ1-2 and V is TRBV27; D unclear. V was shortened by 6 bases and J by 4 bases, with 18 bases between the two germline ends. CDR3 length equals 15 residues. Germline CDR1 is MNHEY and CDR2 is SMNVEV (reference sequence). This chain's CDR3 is CASRSRSSSPYGYTF. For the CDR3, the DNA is TGTGCCAGCAGATCTCGCAGTTCGTCCCCCTATGGCTACACCTTC.

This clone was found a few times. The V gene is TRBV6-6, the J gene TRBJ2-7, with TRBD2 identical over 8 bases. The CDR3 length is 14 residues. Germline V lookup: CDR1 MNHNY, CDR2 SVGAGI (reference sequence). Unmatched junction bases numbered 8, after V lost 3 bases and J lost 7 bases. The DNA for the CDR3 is TGTGCCAGCAGTTATAGCGGGGACCCGTCAGAGCAGTACTTC. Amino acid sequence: CASSYSGDPSEQYF.

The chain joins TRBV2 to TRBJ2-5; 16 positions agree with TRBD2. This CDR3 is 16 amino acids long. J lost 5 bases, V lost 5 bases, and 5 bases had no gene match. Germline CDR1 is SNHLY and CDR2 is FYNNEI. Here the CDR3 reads CASSTGTSGGAETQYF. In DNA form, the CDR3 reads TGTGCCAGCAGTACCGGGACTAGCGGGGGGGCGGAGACCCAGTACTTC.

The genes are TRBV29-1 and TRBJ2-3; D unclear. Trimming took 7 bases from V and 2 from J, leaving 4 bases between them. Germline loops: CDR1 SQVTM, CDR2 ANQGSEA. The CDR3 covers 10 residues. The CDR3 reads CSAFTDTQYF. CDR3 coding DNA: TGCAGCGCCTTCACAGATACGCAGTATTTT.

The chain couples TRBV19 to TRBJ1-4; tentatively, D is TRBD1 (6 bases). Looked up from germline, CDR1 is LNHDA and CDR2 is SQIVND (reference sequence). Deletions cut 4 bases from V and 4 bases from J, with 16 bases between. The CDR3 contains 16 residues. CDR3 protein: CASSRGPSPLNEKLFF. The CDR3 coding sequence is TGTGCCAGTAGTAGGGGGCCGTCCCCCCTTAATGAAAAACTGTTTTTT.

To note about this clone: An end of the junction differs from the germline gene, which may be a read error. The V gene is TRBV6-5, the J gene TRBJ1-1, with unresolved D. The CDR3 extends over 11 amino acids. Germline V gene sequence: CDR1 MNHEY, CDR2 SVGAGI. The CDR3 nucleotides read TGTGCCAGCAGGAACTTATTTGAAGATTTCTTT. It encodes CASRNLFEDFF.

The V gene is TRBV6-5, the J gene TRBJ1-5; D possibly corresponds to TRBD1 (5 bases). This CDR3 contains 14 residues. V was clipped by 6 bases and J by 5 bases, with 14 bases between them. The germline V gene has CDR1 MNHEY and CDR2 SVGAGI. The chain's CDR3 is CASRGQGTDQPQHF. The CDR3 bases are TGTGCCAGCAGGGGGCAGGGTACGGATCAGCCCCAGCATTTT.

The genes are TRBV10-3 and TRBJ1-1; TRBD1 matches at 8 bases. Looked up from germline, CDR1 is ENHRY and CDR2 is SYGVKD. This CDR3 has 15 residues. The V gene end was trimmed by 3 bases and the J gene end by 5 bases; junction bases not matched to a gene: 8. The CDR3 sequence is CAISEPRQGKTEAFF. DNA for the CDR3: TGTGCCATCAGTGAACCCCGACAGGGGAAAACTGAAGCTTTCTTT.

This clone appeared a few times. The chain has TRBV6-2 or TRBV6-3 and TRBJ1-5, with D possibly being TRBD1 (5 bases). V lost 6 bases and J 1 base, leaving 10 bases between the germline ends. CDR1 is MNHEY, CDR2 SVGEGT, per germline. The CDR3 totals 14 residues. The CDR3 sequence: CASSPGHSNQPQHF. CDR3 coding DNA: TGTGCCAGCAGCCCCGGACACAGCAATCAGCCCCAGCATTTT.

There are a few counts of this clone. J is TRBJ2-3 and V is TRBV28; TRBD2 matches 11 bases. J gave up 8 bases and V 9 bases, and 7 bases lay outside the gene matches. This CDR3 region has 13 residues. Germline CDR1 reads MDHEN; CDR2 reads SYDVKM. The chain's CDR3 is CASTGLAVFTQYF. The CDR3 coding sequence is TGTGCCAGTACGGGACTAGCGGTCTTTACGCAGTATTTT.

The CDR3 DNA reads as TGTGCCAGCCTCCCCCAGGACAGGGTCTATGGCTACACCTTC. Protein product: CASLPQDRVYGYTF. The chain couples TRBV6-5 to TRBJ1-2, with 8 bases identical to TRBD1. Germline V gene sequence: CDR1 MNHEY, CDR2 SVGAGI. V was clipped by 8 bases and J by 4 bases; unmatched bases: 9. The CDR3 is 14 amino acids.